The T cell receptor beta chain described here comes from a study of response to subunit inactivated influenza vaccine. TCRdb itself ran the RT-PCR reads through MiXCR, one entry per CDR3 protein. The top ten clones hold approximately 3% of a sample with 500,000 to 700,000 distinct CDR3 sequences, under 25% of them seen once. Germline CDR1 and CDR2: LNHDA and SQIVND (reference sequence). CDR3 length: 15 amino acids. The germline V and J ends were trimmed by 1 base and 5 bases, with 12 bases remaining between them. These data were also reused for a study on T cells expressing NK-cell markers. Per that study: In generating TCR beta cDNA, 5'RACE template switching with UMIs was used. Repertoires of TCR beta were obtained from T cells sorted as CD3+CD56+NKG2C+, CD3+CD56+NKG2C- and CD3+CD56-NKG2C+. The same clonotypes also predominated in the CD3+CD56-NKG2C+ fraction of a handful of donors. There remained a lack of clarity about HCMV specificity of expanded NKG2C+ T cell clones.

V and J are TRBV19 and TRBJ1-5; maybe TRBD1 (6 bases). The sequence was obtained from a man aged 50-59 years who received an inactivated influenza vaccine. Sequencing used CD4+ T cells sorted from PBMCs, obtained less than 13 days after vaccination. CDR3 in amino acids: CASSIGSRQDQPQHF. The CDR3 DNA sequence: TGTGCCAGTAGTATAGGGTCCCGACAGGATCAGCCCCAGCATTTT.